These T cell receptor beta chains were read from a single sample in a study of shared clonotypes between healthy human individuals. TCRdb's copy holds only in-frame clones and misses some; the assay was immunoSEQ multiplex PCR. The data hold some 2,000,000 clones, with nearly 97% observed a single time. Material: naive CD4+ T cells sorted from blood. The source of these receptors is a young man in good health. The CDR3 runs from the conserved cysteine through the conserved F or W. D genes are given only for firm matches. Clone size is stated in some rows and not others, as once, few, many or a class when expanded.

V: TRBV7-2
J: TRBJ2-3
D: -
size: -
CDR3: CASSLVVLTSTDTQYF
DNA: TGTGCCAGCAGCTTAGTTGTCCTAACTAGCACAGATACGCAGTATTTT

V: TRBV28
J: TRBJ2-7
D: -
size: -
CDR3: CASSPSRGNNEQYF
DNA: TGTGCCAGCAGCCCCTCGCGGGGTAACAACGAGCAGTACTTC

V: TRBV7-2
J: TRBJ2-2
D: -
size: -
CDR3: CASSPPGAGELFF
DNA: TGTGCCAGCAGCCCCCCCGGGGCCGGGGAGCTGTTTTTT

V: TRBV5-5
J: TRBJ1-2
D: TRBD1
size: -
CDR3: CASSKTGMWGYTF
DNA: TGTGCCAGCAGCAAGACAGGGATGTGGGGCTACACCTTC

V: TRBV5-1
J: TRBJ1-5
D: TRBD1
size: -
CDR3: CASSLTGDGNQPQHF
DNA: TGCGCCAGCAGCCTGACAGGGGATGGCAATCAGCCCCAGCATTTT

V: TRBV29-1
J: TRBJ1-2
D: TRBD1
size: -
CDR3: CSAGQGNYGYTF
DNA: TGCAGCGCTGGACAGGGGAACTATGGCTACACCTTC

V: TRBV5-4
J: TRBJ1-6
D: TRBD1
size: once
CDR3: CASSSPPGQLDSPLHF
DNA: TGTGCCAGCAGCTCGCCGCCGGGACAGTTGGATTCACCCCTCCACTTT

V: TRBV29-1
J: TRBJ1-2
D: -
size: -
CDR3: CSVEVGDYGYTF
DNA: TGCAGCGTTGAAGTGGGTGACTATGGCTACACCTTC

V: TRBV5-1
J: TRBJ2-3
D: TRBD2
size: -
CDR3: CASSSLLAGVIDTQYF
DNA: TGCGCCAGCAGCAGTCTACTAGCGGGGGTTATAGATACGCAGTATTTT

V: TRBV28
J: TRBJ1-4
D: TRBD1
size: -
CDR3: CASSSRQGPNEKLFF
DNA: TGTGCCAGCAGTAGCAGACAGGGACCTAATGAAAAACTGTTTTTT

V: TRBV5-4
J: TRBJ2-3
D: -
size: -
CDR3: CASSPPGIITDTQYF
DNA: TGTGCCAGCAGCCCCCCAGGGATAATCACAGATACGCAGTATTTT

V: TRBV5-1
J: TRBJ2-7
D: -
size: -
CDR3: CASSLRGDEQYF
DNA: TGCGCCAGCAGCTTGAGGGGTGACGAGCAGTACTTC

V: TRBV9
J: TRBJ1-1
D: -
size: -
CDR3: CASSVVSGENTEAFF
DNA: TGTGCCAGCAGCGTAGTGTCAGGGGAGAACACTGAAGCTTTCTTT

V: TRBV4-3
J: TRBJ1-4
D: -
size: -
CDR3: CASSQDMRGGGEKLFF
DNA: TGCGCCAGCAGCCAAGATATGCGGGGAGGGGGTGAAAAACTGTTTTTT

V: TRBV19
J: TRBJ1-1
D: -
size: -
CDR3: CASSIGKGVDTEAFF
DNA: TGTGCCAGTAGTATAGGGAAAGGGGTAGACACTGAAGCTTTCTTT